These T cell receptor beta chains were read from a single sample in a study of blood T cell repertoires in COVID-19. Sequencing was performed with immunoSEQ multiplex PCR; in TCRdb, only in-frame clones are kept and a portion is missing. The sample has about 220,000 clones; roughly 85% are singletons. Sample: peripheral blood. These receptor sequences come from a woman in her seventies with COVID-19, enrolled during active disease. The CDR3 runs from the conserved cysteine through the conserved F or W. Fields, in order: CDR3 protein, CDR3 DNA, D gene, clone size, J gene, V gene. D genes are given only for firm matches. Some rows mark clone size as missing; the rest say once, few, many or name a class of expanded clone.

CDR3 protein: CASSSRTSGRASTDTQYF; CDR3 DNA: TGTGCCAGCAGCTCAAGGACTAGCGGGAGGGCTAGCACAGATACGCAGTATTTT; D gene: TRBD2; clone size: .; J gene: TRBJ2-3; V gene: TRBV5-4
CDR3 protein: CASSQSLAGGTEPQHF; CDR3 DNA: TGTGCCAGCAGCCAATCCCTGGCAGGGGGCACGGAGCCCCAGCATTTT; D gene: TRBD1; clone size: .; J gene: TRBJ1-5; V gene: TRBV4-2
CDR3 protein: CASSLVSTGSETQYF; CDR3 DNA: TGCGCCAGCAGCTTGGTCTCGACAGGGTCTGAGACCCAGTACTTC; D gene: TRBD1; clone size: .; J gene: TRBJ2-5; V gene: TRBV5-1
CDR3 protein: CASSFRTGTYNEQFF; CDR3 DNA: TGTGCCAGCAGCTTTCGGACAGGGACCTACAATGAGCAGTTCTTC; D gene: TRBD1; clone size: .; J gene: TRBJ2-1; V gene: TRBV11-3
CDR3 protein: CASSAGLAGGLTYEQYF; CDR3 DNA: TGTGCCAGCAGTGCGGGACTAGCGGGAGGGCTGACCTACGAGCAGTACTTC; D gene: TRBD2; clone size: .; J gene: TRBJ2-7; V gene: TRBV6-2/TRBV6-3
CDR3 protein: CASSVQGGIYGYTF; CDR3 DNA: TGTGCCAGCAGCGTACAGGGCGGGATCTATGGCTACACCTTC; D gene: .; clone size: once; J gene: TRBJ1-2; V gene: TRBV9
CDR3 protein: CASRRTSGYNEQFF; CDR3 DNA: TGTGCCAGCAGACGGACTAGCGGCTACAATGAGCAGTTCTTC; D gene: TRBD2; clone size: .; J gene: TRBJ2-1; V gene: TRBV6-5
CDR3 protein: CAISESRGTDLQGYGYTF; CDR3 DNA: TGTGCCATCAGTGAGTCCCGGGGGACAGACCTCCAGGGCTATGGCTACACCTTC; D gene: TRBD1; clone size: .; J gene: TRBJ1-2; V gene: TRBV10-3
CDR3 protein: CARSVGGGGDEQFF; CDR3 DNA: TGTGCCCGCAGCGTCGGTGGCGGGGGGGATGAGCAGTTCTTC; D gene: TRBD2; clone size: once; J gene: TRBJ2-1; V gene: TRBV9
CDR3 protein: CASCEGLSPQHF; CDR3 DNA: TGTGCCAGCTGCGAGGGATTATCGCCCCAGCATTTT; D gene: .; clone size: few; J gene: TRBJ1-5; V gene: TRBV12-3/TRBV12-4
CDR3 protein: CASSPDTQASYEQYF; CDR3 DNA: TGTGCCAGCAGCCCCGACACCCAGGCCTCCTACGAGCAGTACTTC; D gene: .; clone size: few; J gene: TRBJ2-7; V gene: TRBV7-2
CDR3 protein: CASSYSIPMPNQPQHF; CDR3 DNA: TGTGCCAGCAGTTACAGCATCCCAATGCCAAATCAGCCCCAGCATTTT; D gene: .; clone size: .; J gene: TRBJ1-5; V gene: TRBV6-2/TRBV6-3
CDR3 protein: CASSTSGGPNQPQHF; CDR3 DNA: TGTGCCAGCAGTACCTCAGGGGGCCCCAATCAGCCCCAGCATTTT; D gene: TRBD1; clone size: few; J gene: TRBJ1-5; V gene: TRBV2
CDR3 protein: CASSTENYGYTF; CDR3 DNA: TGTGCCAGCTCAACAGAGAACTATGGCTACACCTTC; D gene: .; clone size: .; J gene: TRBJ1-2; V gene: TRBV18
CDR3 protein: CASSLVGRGQGAIAEAFF; CDR3 DNA: TGTGCCAGCAGCTTAGTCGGTAGGGGACAGGGGGCGATCGCTGAAGCTTTCTTT; D gene: TRBD1; clone size: .; J gene: TRBJ1-1; V gene: TRBV7-2
CDR3 protein: CASMGGGNTEAFF; CDR3 DNA: TGTGCCAGCATGGGCGGGGGGAACACTGAAGCTTTCTTT; D gene: .; clone size: .; J gene: TRBJ1-1; V gene: TRBV28
CDR3 protein: CASSQVAGELFF; CDR3 DNA: TGCGCCAGCAGCCAAGTAGCCGGGGAGCTGTTTTTT; D gene: .; clone size: .; J gene: TRBJ2-2; V gene: TRBV4-3
CDR3 protein: CASSLVGLPLGYTF; CDR3 DNA: TGTGCCAGCAGCTTAGTGGGGCTACCCTTAGGCTACACCTTC; D gene: .; clone size: .; J gene: TRBJ1-2; V gene: TRBV7-9
CDR3 protein: CASRRAGEETQYF; CDR3 DNA: TGTGCCAGCAGGAGAGCGGGAGAAGAGACCCAGTACTTC; D gene: TRBD2; clone size: .; J gene: TRBJ2-5; V gene: TRBV6-5
CDR3 protein: CASSLGASGANVLTF; CDR3 DNA: TGTGCCAGCAGTTTGGGGGCCTCTGGGGCCAACGTCCTGACTTTC; D gene: .; clone size: .; J gene: TRBJ2-6; V gene: TRBV28
CDR3 protein: CAWSGEGVNEKLFF; CDR3 DNA: TGTGCCTGGAGTGGGGAGGGGGTAAACGAAAAACTGTTTTTT; D gene: .; clone size: .; J gene: TRBJ1-4; V gene: TRBV30
CDR3 protein: CASGLAKTGMASTAEAFF; CDR3 DNA: TGTGCTAGTGGTTTGGCAAAAACAGGGATGGCCAGTACGGCTGAAGCTTTCTTT; D gene: .; clone size: .; J gene: TRBJ1-1; V gene: TRBV12-5
CDR3 protein: CASSLGDRAIEQYF; CDR3 DNA: TGTGCCAGCAGCCTAGGGGACAGGGCGATCGAGCAGTACTTC; D gene: TRBD1; clone size: .; J gene: TRBJ2-7; V gene: TRBV3-1/TRBV3-2
CDR3 protein: CASSLGRQSLNTEAFF; CDR3 DNA: TGTGCCAGCAGCTTAGGCAGGCAGAGTTTGAACACTGAAGCTTTCTTT; D gene: .; clone size: once; J gene: TRBJ1-1; V gene: TRBV11-2
CDR3 protein: CASSLGTDDQPQHF; CDR3 DNA: TGTGCCAGTAGTCTCGGGACAGATGATCAGCCCCAGCATTTT; D gene: TRBD1; clone size: .; J gene: TRBJ1-5; V gene: TRBV19
CDR3 protein: CASSDRTGGSSEKLFF; CDR3 DNA: TGTGCCAGCAGCGATCGCACAGGGGGCTCCTCTGAAAAACTGTTTTTT; D gene: TRBD1; clone size: once; J gene: TRBJ1-4; V gene: TRBV9
CDR3 protein: CASSLGLSSGNTIYF; CDR3 DNA: TGTGCCAGCAGCTTGGGCCTGAGCTCTGGAAACACCATATATTTT; D gene: .; clone size: .; J gene: TRBJ1-3; V gene: TRBV5-4
CDR3 protein: CSVATGVNQPQHF; CDR3 DNA: TGCAGCGTCGCGACAGGGGTAAATCAGCCCCAGCATTTT; D gene: TRBD1; clone size: .; J gene: TRBJ1-5; V gene: TRBV29-1
CDR3 protein: CASSWDSNTGELFF; CDR3 DNA: TGTGCCAGCAGCTGGGACAGTAACACCGGGGAGCTGTTTTTT; D gene: TRBD1; clone size: .; J gene: TRBJ2-2; V gene: TRBV5-6
CDR3 protein: CAISEYPAGVLGELFF; CDR3 DNA: TGTGCCATCAGTGAGTATCCAGCGGGAGTGCTCGGGGAGCTGTTTTTT; D gene: TRBD2; clone size: .; J gene: TRBJ2-2; V gene: TRBV10-3
CDR3 protein: CASSRGQGEAFF; CDR3 DNA: TGCGCCAGCAGCCGGGGACAGGGCGAAGCTTTCTTT; D gene: TRBD1; clone size: .; J gene: TRBJ1-1; V gene: TRBV4-3
CDR3 protein: CASSLRGLSSNQPQHF; CDR3 DNA: TGTGCCAGCAGTCTCAGGGGGCTCTCTAGCAATCAGCCCCAGCATTTT; D gene: TRBD1; clone size: once; J gene: TRBJ1-5; V gene: TRBV2
CDR3 protein: CASSLGQGAGKTQYF; CDR3 DNA: TGTGCCAGCAGCCTGGGACAGGGGGCTGGGAAGACCCAGTACTTC; D gene: TRBD1; clone size: .; J gene: TRBJ2-5; V gene: TRBV3-1/TRBV3-2
CDR3 protein: CATSRSRDRATNEKLFF; CDR3 DNA: TGTGCCACCAGCAGATCCCGGGACAGGGCAACTAATGAAAAACTGTTTTTT; D gene: TRBD1; clone size: .; J gene: TRBJ1-4; V gene: TRBV15
CDR3 protein: CASSTGGDSRGNQPQHF; CDR3 DNA: TGTGCCAGTAGTACTGGGGGGGATTCGAGGGGCAATCAGCCCCAGCATTTT; D gene: .; clone size: .; J gene: TRBJ1-5; V gene: TRBV19
CDR3 protein: CASSLAGTVSAGELFF; CDR3 DNA: TGTGCCAGCAGCTTAGCCGGGACAGTGAGCGCCGGGGAGCTGTTTTTT; D gene: TRBD1; clone size: few; J gene: TRBJ2-2; V gene: TRBV7-9
CDR3 protein: CASTPGLMVTQYF; CDR3 DNA: TGTGCCAGCACCCCGGGGTTAATGGTTACGCAGTATTTT; D gene: .; clone size: .; J gene: TRBJ2-3; V gene: TRBV7-2
CDR3 protein: CASSPLTSGRADTQYF; CDR3 DNA: TGCGCCAGCAGCCCCCTGACTAGCGGGAGGGCAGATACGCAGTATTTT; D gene: TRBD2; clone size: .; J gene: TRBJ2-3; V gene: TRBV4-3
CDR3 protein: CASSDYRGTGELFF; CDR3 DNA: TGTGCCAGCAGTGACTACAGGGGAACCGGGGAGCTGTTTTTT; D gene: TRBD1; clone size: .; J gene: TRBJ2-2; V gene: TRBV6-4
CDR3 protein: CASSQVGLGDTDTQYF; CDR3 DNA: TGCGCCAGCAGCCAAGTCGGACTTGGAGACACAGATACGCAGTATTTT; D gene: .; clone size: .; J gene: TRBJ2-3; V gene: TRBV4-3
CDR3 protein: CASSEISSANEQFF; CDR3 DNA: TGTGCCAGCAGTGAAATTTCTAGCGCCAATGAGCAGTTCTTC; D gene: .; clone size: .; J gene: TRBJ2-1; V gene: TRBV6-1
CDR3 protein: CASSEILKGREGTDTQYF; CDR3 DNA: TGCGCCAGCAGTGAGATCCTGAAGGGGCGGGAGGGCACAGATACGCAGTATTTT; D gene: TRBD2; clone size: .; J gene: TRBJ2-3; V gene: TRBV10-1
CDR3 protein: CASSFGRAQPQHF; CDR3 DNA: TGTGCCAGCAGTTTCGGCAGGGCCCAGCCCCAGCATTTT; D gene: .; clone size: .; J gene: TRBJ1-5; V gene: TRBV6-5
CDR3 protein: CAWTRQGNSPLHF; CDR3 DNA: TGTGCCTGGACAAGACAGGGGAATTCACCCCTCCACTTT; D gene: TRBD1; clone size: .; J gene: TRBJ1-6; V gene: TRBV30
CDR3 protein: CASSNAYRDMAFF; CDR3 DNA: TGTGCCAGCAGTAACGCCTACCGGGACATGGCTTTCTTT; D gene: .; clone size: .; J gene: TRBJ1-1; V gene: TRBV6-5
CDR3 protein: CASSQRERTEAFF; CDR3 DNA: TGTGCCAGCAGCCAAAGGGAGAGGACTGAAGCTTTCTTT; D gene: .; clone size: .; J gene: TRBJ1-1; V gene: TRBV7-2
CDR3 protein: CAWSYTRGEATVAKNIQYF; CDR3 DNA: TGTGCCTGGAGCTATACCAGGGGCGAAGCAACTGTAGCCAAAAACATTCAGTACTTC; D gene: .; clone size: .; J gene: TRBJ2-4; V gene: TRBV30
CDR3 protein: CAITEGARSSYEQYF; CDR3 DNA: TGTGCCATCACCGAAGGGGCCAGGAGCTCCTACGAGCAGTACTTC; D gene: .; clone size: few; J gene: TRBJ2-7; V gene: TRBV10-3